What follows describes a single T cell receptor (beta chain). The data belong to a study of cytomegalovirus exposure and HLA in healthy donors. The V gene lost 3 bases and the J gene lost 6 bases, with 6 bases spanning the gap. Germline CDR1 reads DFQATT; CDR2 reads SNEGSKA (reference sequence). CDR3 length: 11 residues. PCR was performed using 60 Vbeta and 13 Jbeta primers. The protocol was immunoSEQ multiplex PCR, while the TCRdb copy is restricted to in-frame clones and leaves out a portion. Among about 160,000 clones listed, roughly 70% were seen once. Sequenced material: PBMCs. The TCR originated in a woman aged 50 to 60 in good health and CMV-seropositive. The genes are TRBV20-1 and TRBJ2-1; D gene ambiguous. The CDR3 DNA follows: TGCAGTGCTAGCCGACTCAATGAGCAGTTCTTC. It codes for CSASRLNEQFF.